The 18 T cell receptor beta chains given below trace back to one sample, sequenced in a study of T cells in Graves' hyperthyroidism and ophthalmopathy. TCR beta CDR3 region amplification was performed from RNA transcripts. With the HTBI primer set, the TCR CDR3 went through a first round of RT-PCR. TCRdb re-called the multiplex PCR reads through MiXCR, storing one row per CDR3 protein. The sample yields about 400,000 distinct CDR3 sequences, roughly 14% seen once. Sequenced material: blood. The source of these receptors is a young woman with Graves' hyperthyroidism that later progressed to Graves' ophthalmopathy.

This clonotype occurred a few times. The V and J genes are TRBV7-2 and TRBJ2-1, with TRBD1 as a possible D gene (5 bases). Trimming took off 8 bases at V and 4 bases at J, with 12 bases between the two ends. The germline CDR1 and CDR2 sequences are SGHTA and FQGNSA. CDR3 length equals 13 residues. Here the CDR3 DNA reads TGTGCCAGCGGGGCGTGGGGATACAATGAGCAGTTCTTC. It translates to CASGAWGYNEQFF.

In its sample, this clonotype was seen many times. The CDR3 DNA follows: TGTGCCAGCAGCTTAGCGAGAGGGGGGCAAGAGACCCAGTACTTC. Amino acids: CASSLARGGQETQYF. This chain links TRBV7-3 with TRBJ2-5; D may correspond to TRBD1 or TRBD2 (6 bases each). The CDR3 has 15 amino acids. CDR1 and CDR2 (germline): SGHTA, FQGTGA. V lost 2 bases and J 2 bases, leaving 12 bases between the germline ends.

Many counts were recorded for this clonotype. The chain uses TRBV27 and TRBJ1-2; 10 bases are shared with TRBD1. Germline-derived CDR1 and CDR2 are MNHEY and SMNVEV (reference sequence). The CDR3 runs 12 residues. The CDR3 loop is CASKGQGYGYTF. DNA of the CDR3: TGTGCTTCAAAGGGACAGGGGTATGGCTACACCTTC.

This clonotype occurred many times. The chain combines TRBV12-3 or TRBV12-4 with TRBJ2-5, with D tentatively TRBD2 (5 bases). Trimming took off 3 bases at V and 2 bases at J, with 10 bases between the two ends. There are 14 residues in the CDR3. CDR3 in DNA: TGTGCCAGCAGTTTTTCGACGGGGCAAGAGACCCAGTACTTC. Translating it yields CASSFSTGQETQYF.

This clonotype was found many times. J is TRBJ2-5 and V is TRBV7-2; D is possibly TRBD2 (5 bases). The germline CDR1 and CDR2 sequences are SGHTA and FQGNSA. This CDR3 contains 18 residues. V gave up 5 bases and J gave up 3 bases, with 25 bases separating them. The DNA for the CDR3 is TGTGCCAGCAGCCCCCGGGGATTCCCCAGCGTAGATAAAGAGACCCAGTACTTC. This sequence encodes CASSPRGFPSVDKETQYF.

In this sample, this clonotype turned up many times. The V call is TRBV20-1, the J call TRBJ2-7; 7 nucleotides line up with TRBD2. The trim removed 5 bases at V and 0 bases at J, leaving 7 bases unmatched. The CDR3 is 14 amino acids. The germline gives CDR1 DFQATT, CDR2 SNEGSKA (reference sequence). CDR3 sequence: CSARELALSYEQYF. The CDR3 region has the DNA TGCAGTGCTCGGGAACTAGCGCTCTCCTACGAGCAGTACTTC.

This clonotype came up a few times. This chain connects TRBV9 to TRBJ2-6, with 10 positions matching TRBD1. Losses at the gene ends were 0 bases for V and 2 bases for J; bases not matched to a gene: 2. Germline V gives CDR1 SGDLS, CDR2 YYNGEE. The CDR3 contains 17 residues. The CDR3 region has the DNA TGTGCCAGCAGCGTAGGACAGGGGGCGGCTGGGGCCAACGTCCTGACTTTC. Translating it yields CASSVGQGAAGANVLTF. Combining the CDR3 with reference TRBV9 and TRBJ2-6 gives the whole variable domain DSGVTQTPKHLITATGQRVTLRCSPRSGDLSVYWYQQSLDQGLQFLIQYYNGEERAKGNILERFSAQQFPDLHSELNLSSLELGDSALYFCASSVGQGAAGANVLTFGAGSRLTVL.

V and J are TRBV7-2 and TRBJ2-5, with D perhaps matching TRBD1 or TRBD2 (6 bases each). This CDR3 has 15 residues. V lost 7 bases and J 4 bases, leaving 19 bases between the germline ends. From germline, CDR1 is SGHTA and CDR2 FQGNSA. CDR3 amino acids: CASTQAMGGRETQYF. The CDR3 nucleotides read TGTGCCAGCACCCAGGCTATGGGGGGCAGAGAGACCCAGTACTTC.

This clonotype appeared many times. The CDR3 DNA reads as TGTGCCAGCAGGGACCTAACTAGCGGGAGGGCCAATGAGCAGTTCTTC. It translates to CASRDLTSGRANEQFF. This chain uses TRBV6-1 with TRBJ2-1; the match to TRBD2 covers 13 bases. This CDR3 has 16 amino acids. The trim removed 6 bases at V and 6 bases at J, leaving 8 bases unmatched. In germline, CDR1 is MNHNS, CDR2 SASEGT.

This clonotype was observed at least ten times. This chain's CDR3 is CASRGDREGLRNWSETQYF. CDR3 nucleotide sequence: TGTGCCAGCAGGGGGGACAGGGAGGGCCTTAGGAATTGGTCGGAGACCCAGTACTTC. This rearrangement joins TRBV6-1 to TRBJ2-5; 9 positions agree with TRBD1. Germline V gene lookup returns CDR1 MNHNS and CDR2 SASEGT. Trimming at V came to 6 bases and at J to 5 bases, leaving 22 bases not matched to a gene. The CDR3 is made up of 19 amino acids.

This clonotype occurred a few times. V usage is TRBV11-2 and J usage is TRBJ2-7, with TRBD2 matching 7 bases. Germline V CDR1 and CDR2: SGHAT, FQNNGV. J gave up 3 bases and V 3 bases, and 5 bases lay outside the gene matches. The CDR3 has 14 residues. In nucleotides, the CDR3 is TGTGCCAGCAGCTTTTGGGGAGGGGACTACGAGCAGTACTTC. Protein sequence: CASSFWGGDYEQYF.

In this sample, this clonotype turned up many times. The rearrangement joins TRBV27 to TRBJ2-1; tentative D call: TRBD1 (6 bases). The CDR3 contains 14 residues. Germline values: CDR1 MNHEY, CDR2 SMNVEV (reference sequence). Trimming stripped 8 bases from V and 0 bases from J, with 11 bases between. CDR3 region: CASLGGGSYNEQFF. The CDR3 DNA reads TGTGCCAGCCTAGGGGGTGGCTCCTACAATGAGCAGTTCTTC.

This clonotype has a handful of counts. CDR3 nucleotide sequence: TGTGCCAGCAGCTGGCGGGACAGGGTACTTGGTGGAAACACCATATATTTT. Its translation: CASSWRDRVLGGNTIYF. J is TRBJ1-3 and V is TRBV13, with 9 bases lining up with TRBD1. This CDR3 region has 17 residues. Germline values: CDR1 PRHDT, CDR2 FYEKMQ (reference sequence). The ends lost 4 bases at V and 3 bases at J; junction bases unmatched: 10.

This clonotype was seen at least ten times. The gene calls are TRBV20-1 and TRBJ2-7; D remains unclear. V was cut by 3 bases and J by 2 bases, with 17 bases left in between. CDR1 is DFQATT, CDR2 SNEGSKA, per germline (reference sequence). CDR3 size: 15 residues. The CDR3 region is CSARSADSLPYEQYF. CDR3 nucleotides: TGCAGTGCTAGGAGTGCAGACTCGCTCCCCTACGAGCAGTACTTC.

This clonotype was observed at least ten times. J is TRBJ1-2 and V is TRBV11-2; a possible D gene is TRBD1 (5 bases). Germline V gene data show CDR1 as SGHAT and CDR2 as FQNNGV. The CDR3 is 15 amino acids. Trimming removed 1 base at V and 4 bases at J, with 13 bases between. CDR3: CASSLADGATYGYTF. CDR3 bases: TGTGCCAGCAGCTTAGCCGATGGGGCAACCTATGGCTACACCTTC.

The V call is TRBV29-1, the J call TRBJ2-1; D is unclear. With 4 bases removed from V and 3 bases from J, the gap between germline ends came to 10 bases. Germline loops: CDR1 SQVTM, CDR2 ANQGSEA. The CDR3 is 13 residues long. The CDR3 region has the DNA TGCAGCGTTGGAGTAGGCGACTACAATGAGCAGTTCTTC. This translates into CSVGVGDYNEQFF.

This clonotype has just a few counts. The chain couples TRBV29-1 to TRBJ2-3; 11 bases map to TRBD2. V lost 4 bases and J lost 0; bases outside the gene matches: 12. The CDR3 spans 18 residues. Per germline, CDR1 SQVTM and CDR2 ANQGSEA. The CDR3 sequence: CSVGAGLAGGYSTDTQYF. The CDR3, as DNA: TGCAGCGTTGGGGCCGGGCTAGCGGGAGGTTATAGCACAGATACGCAGTATTTT.

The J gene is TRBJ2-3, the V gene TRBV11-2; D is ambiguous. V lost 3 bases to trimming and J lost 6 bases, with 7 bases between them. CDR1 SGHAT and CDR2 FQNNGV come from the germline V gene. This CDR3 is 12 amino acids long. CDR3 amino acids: CASSFGLDTQYF. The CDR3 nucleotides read TGTGCCAGCAGCTTCGGTTTGGATACGCAGTATTTT.